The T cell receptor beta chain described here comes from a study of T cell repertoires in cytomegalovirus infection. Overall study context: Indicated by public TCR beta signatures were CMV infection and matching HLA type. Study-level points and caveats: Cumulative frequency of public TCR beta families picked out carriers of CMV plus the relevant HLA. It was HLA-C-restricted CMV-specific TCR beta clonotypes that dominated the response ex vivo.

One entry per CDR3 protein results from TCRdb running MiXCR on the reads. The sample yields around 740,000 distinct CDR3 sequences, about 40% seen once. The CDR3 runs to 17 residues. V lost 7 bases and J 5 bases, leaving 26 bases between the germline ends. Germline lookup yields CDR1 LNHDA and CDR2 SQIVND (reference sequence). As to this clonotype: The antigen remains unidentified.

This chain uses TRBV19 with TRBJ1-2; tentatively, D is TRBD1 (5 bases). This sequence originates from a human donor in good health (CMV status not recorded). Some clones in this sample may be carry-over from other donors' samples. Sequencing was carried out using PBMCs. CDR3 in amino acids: CASTYRPAGTLVYGYTF. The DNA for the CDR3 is TGTGCCAGTACCTATAGGCCAGCCGGGACCCTGGTATATGGCTACACCTTC.